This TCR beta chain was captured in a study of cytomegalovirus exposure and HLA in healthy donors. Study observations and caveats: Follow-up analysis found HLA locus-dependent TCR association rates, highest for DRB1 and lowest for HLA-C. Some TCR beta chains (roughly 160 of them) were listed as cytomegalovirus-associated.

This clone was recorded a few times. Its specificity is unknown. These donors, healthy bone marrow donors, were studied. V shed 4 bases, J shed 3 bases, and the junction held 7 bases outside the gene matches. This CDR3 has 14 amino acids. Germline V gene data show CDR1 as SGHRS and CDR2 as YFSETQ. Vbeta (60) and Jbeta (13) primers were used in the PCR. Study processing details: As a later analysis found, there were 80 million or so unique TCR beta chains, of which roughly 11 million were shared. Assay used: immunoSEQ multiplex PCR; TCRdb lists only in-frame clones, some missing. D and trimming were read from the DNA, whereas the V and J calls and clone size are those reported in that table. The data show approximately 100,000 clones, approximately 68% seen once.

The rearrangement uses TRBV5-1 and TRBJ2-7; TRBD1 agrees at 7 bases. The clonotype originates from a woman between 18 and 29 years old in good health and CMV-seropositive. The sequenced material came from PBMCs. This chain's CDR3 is CASSPRTGVYEQYF. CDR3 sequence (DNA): TGCGCCAGCAGCCCCCGGACAGGAGTCTACGAGCAGTACTTC.